This record looks at one T cell receptor (beta chain) sequence and its context. Ten or more counts support this clonotype. Its antigen remains unidentified. No clone much larger than this one lies a single base away; base qualities are absent. From cysteine to phenylalanine, the CDR3 is 15 amino acids long. Just the 45-base CDR3 DNA is kept, in frame starting at base 1. CDR1 is given as KGHSH and CDR2 as LQKENI, both from the germline V gene. The trim is 6 bases for V and 2 bases for J, with a gap of 14 bases between the germline ends. These data belong to a study of T cell repertoires in cytomegalovirus infection (dated by TCRdb to between 2018 and 2021). For context, the study as a whole: Donor HLA type was relevant to the analysis, because carriage of CMV infection together with the matching HLA type was indicated by public TCR beta signatures.

TCRdb lists the instrument as Illumina HiSeq 1500. TCRdb reprocessed the public reads (quality trimming at Q25 with fastp, clone calling with MiXCR) and kept in-frame beta chains. Every entry covers one CDR3 protein and lists the most common genes and DNA from its rows. This sample gives 200,000 to 250,000 distinct CDR3 sequences in total; roughly 6.5% of them show up just once. More than 5.5% of the sample is held by the ten biggest clonotypes. Findings and caveats that apply to the study as a whole: In both this cohort and an independent roughly 330-donor cohort, the cumulative frequency of public TCR beta family members distinguished carriers of CMV infection plus the relevant HLA type. The ex vivo response was dominated by HLA-C-restricted CMV-specific TCR beta clonotypes, which also provided the single most frequent clonotype in two of eight donors.

This TCR came from a human donor in good health (CMV status not recorded). Some clones in this sample may be carry-over from other donors' samples. The sequencing input was PBMCs. This sequence uses TRBV18 and TRBJ1-3; a confident D gene designation cannot be given. The base sequence is TGTGCCAGCTCGGCGGCCGTAGACCCTGGAAACACCATATATTTT. It codes for CASSAAVDPGNTIYF.